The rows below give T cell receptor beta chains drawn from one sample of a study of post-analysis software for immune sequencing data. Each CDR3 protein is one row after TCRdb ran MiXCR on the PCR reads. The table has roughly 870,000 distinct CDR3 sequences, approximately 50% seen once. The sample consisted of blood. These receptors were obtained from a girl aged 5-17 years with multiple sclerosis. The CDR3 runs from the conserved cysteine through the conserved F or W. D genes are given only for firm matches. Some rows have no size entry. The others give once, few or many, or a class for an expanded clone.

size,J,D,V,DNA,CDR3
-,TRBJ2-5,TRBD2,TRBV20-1,TGCAGTGCTAAAGTAGCGGGGGGGCACCAAGAGACCCAGTACTTC,CSAKVAGGHQETQYF
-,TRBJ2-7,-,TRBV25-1,TGTGCCAGCAGAGTTAGCGGCTCCTACGAGCAGTACTTC,CASRVSGSYEQYF
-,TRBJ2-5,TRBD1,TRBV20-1,TGCAGTGCTGACCGGGACAGGGGGCAAGAGACCCAGTACTTC,CSADRDRGQETQYF
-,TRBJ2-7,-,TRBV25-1,TGTGCCAGCAGTGAACCTCATACAGGGTTCTACGAGCAGTACTTC,CASSEPHTGFYEQYF
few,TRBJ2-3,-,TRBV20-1,TGCAGTGCTAGAGATTCGGGGGCCGGCACAGATACGCAGTATTTT,CSARDSGAGTDTQYF
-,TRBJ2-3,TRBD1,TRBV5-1,TGCGCCAGCAGCTTGGCCACAGAGGGGGCGACAGATACGCAGTATTTT,CASSLATEGATDTQYF
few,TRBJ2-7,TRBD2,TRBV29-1,TGCAGCGTCCGGGGGGGCAACTACGAGCAGTACTTC,CSVRGGNYEQYF
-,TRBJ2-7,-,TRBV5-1,TGCGCCAGCAGCTTGCCCAGTTTAACCTACGAGCAGTACTTC,CASSLPSLTYEQYF
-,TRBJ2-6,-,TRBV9,TGTGCCAGCAGCGTATTTCAGGCGGCCAACGTCCTGACTTTC,CASSVFQAANVLTF
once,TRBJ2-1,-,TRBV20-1,TGCAGTGCAGTGGACGGGCTCGCCGCGGATGAGCAGTTCTTC,CSAVDGLAADEQFF
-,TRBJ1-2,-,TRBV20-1,TGCAGTGCTAGGTTCAGCCTATATGGCTACACCTTC,CSARFSLYGYTF
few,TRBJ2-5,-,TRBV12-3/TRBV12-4,TGTGCCAGCGGAAGGACAGTAGAAGAGACCCAGTACTTC,CASGRTVEETQYF
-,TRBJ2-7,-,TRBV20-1,TGCAGTGCTAGTTTTCAGGGAGGCTACGAGCAGTACTTC,CSASFQGGYEQYF
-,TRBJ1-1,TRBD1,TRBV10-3,TGTGCCATCACCCAGGGGGCGAGCACTGAAGCTTTCTTT,CAITQGASTEAFF
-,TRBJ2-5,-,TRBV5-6,TGTGCCAGCAGCTTGGGAGGTAATTACCAAGAGACCCAGTACTTC,CASSLGGNYQETQYF
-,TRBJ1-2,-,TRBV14,TGTGCCAGCAGCCAAGCCATGGGGAATGGCTACACCTTC,CASSQAMGNGYTF
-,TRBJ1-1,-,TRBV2,TGTGCCAGCAGTGAAGAAGCAGCCACTGAAGCTTTCTTT,CASSEEAATEAFF
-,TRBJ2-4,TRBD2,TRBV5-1,TGCGCCAGCAGGCAACCGGGACTAGCGGGAGTAAACATTCAGTACTTC,CASRQPGLAGVNIQYF
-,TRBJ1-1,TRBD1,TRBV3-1,TGTGCCAGCAGCCAAGATCTTAGGGACAGGGGGCACGCTTTCTTT,CASSQDLRDRGHAFF
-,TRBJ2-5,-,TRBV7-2,TGTGCCAGCAGCTTAAGGTCGGGTACCGGGGAGACCCAGTACTTC,CASSLRSGTGETQYF
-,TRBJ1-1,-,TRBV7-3,TGTGCCAGCAGACTCGACAGGAACACTGAAGCTTTCTTT,CASRLDRNTEAFF
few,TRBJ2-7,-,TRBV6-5,TGTGCCAGCAGTTACTCTGCGACTAAGCCCTACGAGCAGTACTTC,CASSYSATKPYEQYF
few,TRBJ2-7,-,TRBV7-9,TGTGCCAGCAGCCGGGACTTCTCAACCTACGAGCAGTACTTC,CASSRDFSTYEQYF
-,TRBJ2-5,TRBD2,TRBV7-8,TGTGCCAGCAGCGGAATCACTAGCGGGGACCACCTTCGATACAATGAGCAGTACTTC,CASSGITSGDHLRYNEQYF
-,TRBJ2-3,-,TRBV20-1,TGCAGTGCCTCGCTGCCCAGCGGGAGCACAGATACGCAGTATTTT,CSASLPSGSTDTQYF